These T cell receptor beta chains were read from a single sample in a study of metastatic and nonmetastatic thyroid tumors. TCRdb reassembled clones from the PCR reads with MiXCR. The table includes approximately 30,000 clones, about 15% detected once. Sequencing used blood. All receptors come from a male donor with papillary thyroid cancer or a benign thyroid nodule (not recorded which). Some clones in this sample may be carry-over from other donors' samples. Each CDR3 is given with its conserved first and last residue. The D gene is left open where the match is weak. For some rows the clone size is stated as once, few or many, or as a class when expanded; others skip it.

abundance | d_gene | j_gene | v_gene | len | CDR3aa | CDR3nt
many | TRBD1 | TRBJ2-7 | TRBV7-2 | 16 | CASSSSTGAEAYEQYF | TGTGCCAGCAGCTCCTCGACAGGGGCGGAAGCCTACGAGCAGTACTTC
many | TRBD1 | TRBJ2-7 | TRBV25-1 | 15 | CASSEYDRATYEQYF | TGTGCCAGCAGTGAATACGACAGGGCTACCTACGAGCAGTACTTC
many | TRBD2 | TRBJ2-3 | TRBV6-2/TRBV6-3 | 17 | CASSYSTSGPYTDTQYF | TGTGCCAGCAGTTACTCCACTAGCGGGCCATACACAGATACGCAGTATTTT
many | - | TRBJ2-2 | TRBV6-1 | 15 | CASRPPVSDTGELFF | TGTGCCAGCAGACCCCCTGTGAGCGACACCGGGGAGCTGTTTTTT
many | TRBD1 | TRBJ2-7 | TRBV24-1 | 12 | CATSGQNYEQYF | TGTGCCACCTCGGGACAGAACTACGAGCAGTACTTC
once | - | TRBJ2-3 | TRBV18 | 15 | CASSPDYLSTDTQYF | TGTGCCAGCTCCCCGGACTACCTTAGCACAGATACGCAGTATTTT
- | - | TRBJ1-2 | TRBV6-4 | 13 | CARSDGDNYGYTF | TGTGCCAGAAGTGACGGGGATAACTATGGCTACACATTC
many | - | TRBJ2-3 | TRBV9 | 14 | CASSVDGLLDTQYF | TGTGCCAGCAGCGTAGACGGTCTCTTAGATACGCAGTATTTT
many | TRBD2 | TRBJ2-3 | TRBV12-5 | 16 | CASGNSGTSPTDTQYF | TGTGCTAGTGGAAACTCCGGGACTAGCCCGACAGATACGCAGTATTTT
- | - | TRBJ1-2 | TRBV20-1 | 14 | CSGQSPDGYYGYTF | TGCAGTGGCCAGAGCCCAGATGGGTACTATGGCTACACCTTC
many | - | TRBJ2-2 | TRBV27 | 16 | CASSPWTHFNTGELFF | TGTGCCAGCAGTCCCTGGACCCATTTTAACACCGGGGAGCTGTTTTTT
- | - | TRBJ1-1 | TRBV20-1 | 18 | CSARDPSRGAVMNTEAFF | TGCAGTGCTAGAGATCCCTCCAGGGGCGCGGTAATGAACACTGAAGCTTTCTTT
many | - | TRBJ2-7 | TRBV19 | 13 | CASSKGGFYEQYF | TGTGCCAGTAGTAAAGGAGGATTTTACGAGCAGTACTTC
many | - | TRBJ1-3 | TRBV30 | 11 | CASLLGNTIYF | TGTGCCTCCCTACTTGGAAACACCATATATTTT